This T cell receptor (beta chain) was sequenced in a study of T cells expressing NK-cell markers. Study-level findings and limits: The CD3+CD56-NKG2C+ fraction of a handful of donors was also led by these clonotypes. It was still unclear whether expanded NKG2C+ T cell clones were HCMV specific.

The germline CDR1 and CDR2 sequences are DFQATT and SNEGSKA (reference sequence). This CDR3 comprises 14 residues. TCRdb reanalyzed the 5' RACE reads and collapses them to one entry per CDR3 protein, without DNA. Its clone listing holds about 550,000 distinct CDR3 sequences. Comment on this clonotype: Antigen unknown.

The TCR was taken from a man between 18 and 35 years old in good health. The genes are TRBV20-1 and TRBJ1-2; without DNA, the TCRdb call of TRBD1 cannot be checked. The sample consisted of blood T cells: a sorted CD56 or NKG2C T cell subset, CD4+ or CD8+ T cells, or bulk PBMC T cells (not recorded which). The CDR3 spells CSATTDRGNWRYTF.